The 32 T cell receptor beta chains presented below share a single source sample, sequenced in a study of metastatic and nonmetastatic thyroid tumors. TCRdb called clones again from the PCR reads with MiXCR. The repertoire has about 5,500 clones, roughly 29% of them found once; the top ten carry roughly 20%. None of the patients had undergone any treatment ahead of thyroid surgery. What was sequenced was adjacent normal tissue. These receptors all come from a female donor with papillary thyroid cancer or a benign thyroid nodule (not recorded which). Some clones in this sample may be carry-over from other donors' samples.

This sequence joins TRBV20-1 and TRBJ1-1; a possible D gene is TRBD1 (6 bases). There are 15 residues in the CDR3. Germline loops: CDR1 DFQATT, CDR2 SNEGSKA (reference sequence). CDR3 amino acids: CSAWTVEGKCTEAFF. The DNA of the CDR3 is TGCAGCGCTTGGACAGTGGAGGGCAAGTGCACTGAAGCTTTCTTT.

This clone appeared many times. V and J are TRBV9 and TRBJ1-1; tentative D call: TRBD1 (6 bases). The V end lost 6 bases, the J end lost 6 bases, and 18 bases lay between the germline ends. The CDR3 sequence is 14 residues long. From germline, CDR1 is SGDLS and CDR2 YYNGEE. The CDR3 sequence is CASTATQGLAEAFF. Here the CDR3 DNA reads TGTGCCAGCACCGCCACTCAGGGGCTCGCTGAAGCTTTCTTT.

This clone ranks as medium-sized. The genes are TRBV24-1 and TRBJ2-3; no reliable D call. The ends were cut back, 1 base at V and 4 bases at J, with 11 bases in the middle. The CDR3 is 15 residues long. The germline V gene has CDR1 KGHDR and CDR2 SFDVKD. The CDR3 reads CATSDFGVGADTQYF. DNA for the CDR3: TGTGCCACCAGTGATTTTGGGGTTGGAGCAGATACGCAGTATTTT.

The gene calls are TRBV28 and TRBJ1-6; perhaps TRBD1 as D (5 bases). V was pared by 4 bases and J by 5 bases, with 18 bases between. The germline CDR1 and CDR2 sequences are MDHEN and SYDVKM. The CDR3 is 17 residues long. In DNA form, the CDR3 reads TGTGCCAGCAGTTCCACCAGTCAGGGTTTCAATAATTCACCCCTCCACTTT. Its protein product is CASSSTSQGFNNSPLHF. Combining the CDR3 with reference TRBV28 and TRBJ1-6 gives the whole variable domain DVKVTQSSRYLVKRTGEKVFLECVQDMDHENMFWYRQDPGLGLRLIYFSYDVKMKEKGDIPEGYSVSREKKERFSLILESASTNQTSMYLCASSSTSQGFNNSPLHFGNGTRLTVT.

The genes are TRBV5-1 and TRBJ2-1; 7 bases agree with TRBD1. The V gene end was trimmed by 3 bases and the J gene end by 4 bases; junction bases not matched to a gene: 7. The V gene's germline CDR1 is SGHRS and CDR2 YFSETQ. This CDR3 has 15 residues. The CDR3 DNA follows: TGCGCCAGCAGCTCCCAAGGGGGCGTGTACAATGAGCAGTTCTTC. This gives the protein CASSSQGGVYNEQFF.

Within the sample, this clone is medium-sized. The CDR3 spells CASSAGTAPLTDTQYF. The DNA for the CDR3 is TGTGCCAGCAGTGCCGGGACAGCTCCACTTACAGATACGCAGTATTTT. This chain uses TRBV25-1 with TRBJ2-3, with 7 bases identical to TRBD1. This CDR3 has 16 residues. Germline V CDR1 and CDR2: MGHDK, SYGVNS. Trimming cost V 4 bases and J 3 bases; bases outside gene matches: 10.

This clone is termed medium-sized. Other DNA sequences of this sample code for an identical CDR3. V is TRBV2 and J is TRBJ2-2; D not certain. The CDR3 length is 15 residues. Germline CDR1 SNHLY, CDR2 FYNNEI. V lost 8 bases and J 4 bases, leaving 17 bases between the germline ends. This chain's CDR3 is CASRLPGIFTGELFF. In nucleotides, the CDR3 is TGTGCCAGCCGCCTTCCGGGCATTTTCACCGGGGAGCTGTTTTTT.

J is TRBJ2-7 and V is TRBV20-1; TRBD1 matches at 8 bases. Per the germline V gene, CDR1 is DFQATT and CDR2 is SNEGSKA (reference sequence). The J segment lost 0 bases and the V segment lost 0 bases, leaving 4 bases of the junction unmatched. The length of the CDR3 is 15 residues. CDR3 nucleotides: TGCAGTGCTAGAGAGGGGACAGGTAACTCCTACGAGCAGTACTTC. Translated: CSAREGTGNSYEQYF.

This clone was counted between two and nine times. The rearrangement links TRBV27 to TRBJ2-2; no reliable D call. The V gene lost 2 bases and the J gene lost 2 bases, with 6 bases spanning the gap. The CDR3 covers 14 residues. CDR1 and CDR2 (germline): MNHEY, SMNVEV (reference sequence). Here the CDR3 reads CASSLMDNTGELFF. The CDR3 nucleotides are TGTGCCAGCAGTTTAATGGATAACACCGGGGAGCTGTTTTTT.

The gene calls are TRBV10-1 and TRBJ2-2; TRBD2 matches at 8 bases. Losses at the gene ends were 5 bases for V and 3 bases for J; bases not matched to a gene: 11. CDR1 is WNHNN, CDR2 SYGVQD, per germline (reference sequence). The CDR3 has 17 residues. CDR3 in amino acids: CASSRSSGRLHTGELFF. The DNA for the CDR3 is TGCGCCAGCAGTAGGTCGAGCGGGAGACTCCACACCGGGGAGCTGTTTTTT.

This clone was counted ten times or more. The chain has TRBV4-2 and TRBJ2-3; TRBD2 matches 10 bases. Germline lookup yields CDR1 LGHNA and CDR2 YNFKEQ. The V gene end was trimmed by 5 bases and the J gene end by 5 bases; junction bases not matched to a gene: 13. There are 17 residues in the CDR3. The chain's CDR3 is CASSGSLAGVSQDTQYF. The CDR3, as DNA: TGTGCCAGCAGCGGTTCTCTAGCGGGAGTTTCGCAAGATACGCAGTATTTT.

This chain's CDR3 is CASSFGGMNTEAFF. In nucleotides, the CDR3 is TGTGCCAGCAGTTTTGGCGGGATGAACACTGAAGCTTTCTTT. The chain couples TRBV12-3 or TRBV12-4 to TRBJ1-1, with no clear D. V shed 3 bases and J shed 0 bases, with 8 bases lying between them. The CDR3 has 14 amino acids.

This clone was detected a few times. V is TRBV6-1 and J is TRBJ1-2; D unclear. V lost 8 bases and J lost 1, with 11 bases in between. Looked up from germline, CDR1 is MNHNS and CDR2 is SASEGT. The CDR3 totals 13 residues. For the CDR3, the DNA is TGTGCCAGCCAGAGAGGGTTTAACTATGGCTACACCTTC. This translates into CASQRGFNYGYTF.

The chain recombines TRBV7-9 with TRBJ2-2, with no clear D. Per the germline V gene, CDR1 is SEHNR and CDR2 is FQNEAQ (reference sequence). Deletions cut 0 bases from V and 4 bases from J, with 6 bases between. This CDR3 region has 14 residues. Here the CDR3 reads CASSLAIGTGELFF. CDR3 in DNA: TGTGCCAGCAGCTTAGCGATAGGCACCGGGGAGCTGTTTTTT.

This clone was seen a handful of times. The chain carries TRBV5-1 and TRBJ1-6; D ambiguous. Per the germline V gene, CDR1 is SGHRS and CDR2 is YFSETQ. This CDR3 is 15 amino acids long. Trimming took 0 bases from V and 6 from J, leaving 10 bases between them. CDR3 region: CASSLGVGTNSPLHF. The CDR3 bases are TGCGCCAGCAGCTTGGGGGTGGGCACTAATTCACCCCTCCACTTT.

The sample holds many counts of this clone. A much larger clone differs from this one at a single base, so this may be a read error. The chain has TRBV20-1 and TRBJ1-5, with TRBD1 as a possible D gene (5 bases). Between the trimmed V and J ends, which lost 3 bases and 6 bases, there was a span of 15 bases. There are 14 residues in the CDR3. Germline V gene lookup returns CDR1 DFQATT and CDR2 SNEGSKA (reference sequence). The CDR3 loop is CSASPQGVSQPQHF. The DNA of the CDR3 is TGCAGTGCTAGTCCCCAAGGGGTGAGTCAGCCCCAGCATTTT.

The chain couples TRBV20-1 to TRBJ2-7, with D uncertain. Germline CDR1 is DFQATT and CDR2 is SNEGSKA (reference sequence). Trimming removed 0 bases from V and 3 bases from J, with 15 bases in between. The CDR3 sequence is 15 residues long. CDR3 in DNA: TGCAGTGCTAGAGATCTAGTGGCGGTGATCTACGAGCAGTACTTC. It codes for CSARDLVAVIYEQYF.

The CDR3: CATSDRANYGYTF. In DNA form, the CDR3 reads TGTGCCACCAGTGATAGGGCGAACTATGGCTACACCTTC. V usage is TRBV24-1 and J usage is TRBJ1-2; D remains ambiguous. V lost 3 bases to trimming and J lost 2 bases, with 6 bases between them. There are 13 residues in the CDR3. Germline V lookup: CDR1 KGHDR, CDR2 SFDVKD.

The V call is TRBV6-1, the J call TRBJ2-7, with D unresolved. This CDR3 comprises 12 residues. The germline gives CDR1 MNHNS, CDR2 SASEGT. V lost 5 bases and J 6 bases, leaving 11 bases between the germline ends. CDR3 in DNA: TGTGCCAGCAGTCCTCCCCTGGGCGAGCAGTACTTC. It specifies CASSPPLGEQYF.

The chain couples TRBV11-1 to TRBJ1-2, with D possibly being TRBD1 (6 bases). Trimming took off 6 bases at V and 10 bases at J, with 18 bases between the two ends. The CDR3 has 13 residues. Germline V CDR1 and CDR2: SGHAT, FQDESV (reference sequence). CDR3 in DNA: TGTGCCAGCAGTCCATTTTCCGGACAGCCCTACACCTTC. It translates to CASSPFSGQPYTF.

By share, this clone counts as medium-sized (0.01 to 0.1%). The chain has TRBV7-2 and TRBJ1-2; no firm D call. This CDR3 comprises 14 residues. V was shortened by 1 base and J by 8 bases, with 14 bases between the two germline ends. The V gene's germline CDR1 is SGHTA and CDR2 FQGNSA. The CDR3: CASSLVLTPGGYTF. CDR3 bases: TGTGCCAGCAGCTTAGTCCTCACCCCCGGAGGCTACACCTTC.

The CDR3 DNA sequence: TGCGCCAGCAGCCAACCCCAAGGACCCCAGCATTTT. Its translation is CASSQPQGPQHF. The V and J genes are TRBV4-1 and TRBJ1-5; no reliable D call. The CDR3 has 12 amino acids. The V gene lost 2 bases and the J gene lost 10 bases, with 9 bases spanning the gap. Germline lookup yields CDR1 MGHRA and CDR2 YSYEKL.

With respect to this clone: Here the CDR3 omits its conserved ending phenylalanine or tryptophan, so a read error is the likely source. This chain connects TRBV6-2 or TRBV6-3 to TRBJ2-6, with 8 bases lining up with TRBD2. Per germline, CDR1 MNHEY and CDR2 SVGEGT. This CDR3 has 16 residues. DNA for the CDR3: TGTGCCAGCAGAGGGAGCGGGAGTGGGAGGGCCAACTTCCTGACTGTC. Protein sequence: CASRGSGSGRANFLTV.

The chain employs TRBV11-2 and TRBJ2-3; D ambiguous. This CDR3 is built from 13 residues. Trimming stripped 3 bases from V and 2 bases from J, with 6 bases between. CDR1 and CDR2 from the germline V gene are SGHAT and FQNNGV. The CDR3 here is CASSFIPTDTQYF. CDR3 sequence (DNA): TGTGCCAGCAGCTTTATCCCCACAGATACGCAGTATTTT.

The chain uses TRBV11-2 and TRBJ2-5; D gene ambiguous. The ends were cut back, 2 bases at V and 2 bases at J, with 9 bases in the middle. Per the germline V gene, CDR1 is SGHAT and CDR2 is FQNNGV. The CDR3 runs 14 residues. The CDR3 sequence is CASSLTLTQETQYF. The DNA for the CDR3 is TGTGCCAGCAGCTTAACGCTCACTCAAGAGACCCAGTACTTC.

The table lists this clone with a few counts. This chain links TRBV12-3 or TRBV12-4 with TRBJ2-7; perhaps TRBD2 as D (5 bases). Trimming removed 5 bases at V and 2 bases at J, with 10 bases between. The CDR3 extends over 13 amino acids. The CDR3 sequence: CASSEGTAYEQYF. CDR3 nucleotides: TGTGCCAGCAGTGAGGGCACAGCCTACGAGCAGTACTTC.

By sample fraction, this clone is medium-sized (0.01 to 0.1%). This chain joins TRBV24-1 and TRBJ2-1; a weak D match, TRBD2 (6 bases). CDR1 and CDR2 from the germline V gene are KGHDR and SFDVKD. This CDR3 region has 14 residues. Between the trimmed V and J ends, which lost 9 bases and 4 bases, there was a span of 15 bases. CDR3 DNA sequence: TGTGCCACCTCCTCCTCGGGGGATTACAATGAGCAGTTCTTC. This sequence encodes CATSSSGDYNEQFF.

The chain joins TRBV18 to TRBJ1-1, with a tentative D call TRBD1 (6 bases). Germline assignment: CDR1 KGHSH and CDR2 LQKENI. Trimming pared 6 bases from V and 11 bases from J, leaving 19 bases between. CDR3 length: 13 amino acids. The CDR3 protein is CASSLDRSGVAFF. The CDR3 nucleotides are TGTGCCAGCTCTCTCGACAGGAGTGGGGTTGCTTTCTTT.

This clone was recorded a few times. The chain joins TRBV6-1 to TRBJ2-3, with TRBD2 identical over 10 bases. CDR1 MNHNS and CDR2 SASEGT come from the germline V gene. Trimming took 10 bases from V and 0 from J; bases not matched to a gene: 10. This CDR3 is 16 amino acids long. CDR3 nucleotide sequence: TGTGCCATCTGCACAAATAGCGGGGGGAGCACAGATACGCAGTATTTT. Amino acids: CAICTNSGGSTDTQYF.

This rearrangement joins TRBV7-8 to TRBJ2-7; D call uncertain. This CDR3 has 12 amino acids. V gave up 5 bases and J gave up 6 bases, with 11 bases separating them. Germline V CDR1 and CDR2: SGHVS, FQNEAQ. The CDR3 region has the DNA TGTGCCAGCAGCCTACCCCCTGCCGAGCAGTACTTC. It is translated as CASSLPPAEQYF.

This clone came up a few times. The chain couples TRBV19 to TRBJ2-7; 7 nucleotides agree with TRBD2. V was pared by 4 bases and J by 2 bases, with 8 bases of the junction left unmatched. The germline V gene has CDR1 LNHDA and CDR2 SQIVND (reference sequence). The CDR3 is made up of 15 amino acids. CDR3 nucleotide sequence: TGTGCCAGTAGTACTCCAGGACTAGGACCCTACGAGCAGTACTTC. Protein: CASSTPGLGPYEQYF.

The chain joins TRBV28 to TRBJ1-2, with D possibly TRBD1 on 6 matching bases. The V gene lost 3 bases and the J gene lost 6 bases, with 17 bases spanning the gap. Germline assignment: CDR1 MDHEN and CDR2 SYDVKM. CDR3 length equals 15 residues. CDR3: CASSLSRRGAHGYTF. The CDR3 DNA reads TGTGCCAGCAGTTTGAGTCGTCGGGGGGCGCATGGCTACACCTTC.